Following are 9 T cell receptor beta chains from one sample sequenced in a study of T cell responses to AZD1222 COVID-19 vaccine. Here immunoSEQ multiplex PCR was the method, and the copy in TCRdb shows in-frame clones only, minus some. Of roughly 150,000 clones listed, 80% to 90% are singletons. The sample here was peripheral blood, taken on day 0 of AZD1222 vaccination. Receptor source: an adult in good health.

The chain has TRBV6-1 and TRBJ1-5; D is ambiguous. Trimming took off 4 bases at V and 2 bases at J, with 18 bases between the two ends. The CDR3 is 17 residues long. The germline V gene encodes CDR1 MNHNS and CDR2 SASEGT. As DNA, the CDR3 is TGTGCCAGCAGTGGGAGGGAGGGAGTGTTTGGCAATCAGCCCCAGCATTTT. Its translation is CASSGREGVFGNQPQHF.

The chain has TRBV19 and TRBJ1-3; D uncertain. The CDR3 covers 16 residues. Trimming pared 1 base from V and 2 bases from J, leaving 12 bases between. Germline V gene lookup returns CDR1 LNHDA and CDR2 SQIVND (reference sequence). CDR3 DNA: TGTGCCAGTAGTATAGCGTTCGGGGAAACTGGAAACACCATATATTTT. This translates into CASSIAFGETGNTIYF.

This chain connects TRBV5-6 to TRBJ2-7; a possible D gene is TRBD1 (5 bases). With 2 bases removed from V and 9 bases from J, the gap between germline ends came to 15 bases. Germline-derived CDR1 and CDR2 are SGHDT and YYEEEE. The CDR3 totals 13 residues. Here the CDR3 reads CASSLRGLLGQYV. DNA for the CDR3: TGTGCCAGCAGCTTAAGGGGCCTACTGGGGCAGTACGTC.

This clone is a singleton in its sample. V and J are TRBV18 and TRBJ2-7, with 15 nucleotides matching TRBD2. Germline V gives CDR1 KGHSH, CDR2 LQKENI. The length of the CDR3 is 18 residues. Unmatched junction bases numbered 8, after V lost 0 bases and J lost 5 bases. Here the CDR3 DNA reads TGTGCCAGCTCACCACCGAGGACTAGCGGGGGGGCCTTCCACGAGCAGTACTTC. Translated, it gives CASSPPRTSGGAFHEQYF.

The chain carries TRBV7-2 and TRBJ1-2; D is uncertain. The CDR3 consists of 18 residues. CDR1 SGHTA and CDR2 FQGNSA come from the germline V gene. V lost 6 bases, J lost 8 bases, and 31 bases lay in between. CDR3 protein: CASRSQGKISSSVGGYTF. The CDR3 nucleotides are TGTGCCAGCAGATCCCAAGGGAAAATATCCTCCTCAGTGGGGGGCTACACCTTC.

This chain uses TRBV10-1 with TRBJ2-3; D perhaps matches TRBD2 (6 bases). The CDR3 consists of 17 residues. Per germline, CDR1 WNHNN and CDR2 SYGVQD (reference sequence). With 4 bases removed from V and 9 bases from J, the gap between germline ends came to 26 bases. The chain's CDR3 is CASSASGIPGEESTQYF. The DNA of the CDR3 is TGCGCCAGCAGTGCTTCGGGGATACCCGGGGAGGAATCGACGCAGTATTTT.

CDR3 coding DNA: TGCGCCAGCAGCGGGAACACAGTGAGGACAGGGACGTACAATGAGCAGTTCTTC. This encodes CASSGNTVRTGTYNEQFF. The genes are TRBV4-1 and TRBJ2-1; 8 bases are shared with TRBD1. Germline CDR1 reads MGHRA; CDR2 reads YSYEKL. J gave up 4 bases and V 5 bases, and 16 bases lay outside the gene matches. CDR3 length equals 18 residues.

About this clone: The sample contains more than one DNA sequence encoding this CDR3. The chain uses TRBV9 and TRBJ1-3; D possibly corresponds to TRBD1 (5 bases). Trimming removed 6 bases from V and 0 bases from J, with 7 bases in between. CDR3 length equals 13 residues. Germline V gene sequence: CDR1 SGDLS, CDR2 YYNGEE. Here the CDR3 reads CASTGNSGNTIYF. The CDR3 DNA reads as TGTGCCAGCACAGGGAACTCTGGAAACACCATATATTTT. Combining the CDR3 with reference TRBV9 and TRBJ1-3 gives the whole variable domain DSGVTQTPKHLITATGQRVTLRCSPRSGDLSVYWYQQSLDQGLQFLIQYYNGEERAKGNILERFSAQQFPDLHSELNLSSLELGDSALYFCASTGNSGNTIYFGEGSWLTVV.

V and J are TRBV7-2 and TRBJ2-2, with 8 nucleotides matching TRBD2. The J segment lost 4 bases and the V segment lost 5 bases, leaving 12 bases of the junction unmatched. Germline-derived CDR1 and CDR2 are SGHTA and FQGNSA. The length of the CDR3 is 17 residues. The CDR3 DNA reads TGTGCCAGCAGCCGCGTACGACTAGCGTCGGTCACCGGGGAGCTGTTTTTT. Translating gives CASSRVRLASVTGELFF.